This T cell receptor beta chain comes out of a study of blood T cells in healthy people across ages. The CDR3 has 13 amino acids. Trimming pared 6 bases from V and 3 bases from J, leaving 12 bases between. The study recruited healthy Caucasian donors from Russia who were aged roughly 6 to 95. A second PCR of roughly 7 to 11 cycles used a sample-barcoded 5' primer and a J-beta primer mix. TCRdb re-analysed the 5' RACE reads in MiXCR, keeping a single row per CDR3 protein. The data contain approximately 1.5 million distinct CDR3 sequences, almost 35% of them seen just once; the ten biggest clones take up around 10%.

Input material: blood. The rearrangement joins TRBV12-3 or TRBV12-4 to TRBJ2-7, with D perhaps matching TRBD1 (7 bases). The clonotype originates from a woman in her twenties or thirties in good health. In DNA, the CDR3 is TGTGCCAGCAGGGAGGGGGCGGGCTACGAGCAGTACTTC. The encoded protein is CASREGAGYEQYF.